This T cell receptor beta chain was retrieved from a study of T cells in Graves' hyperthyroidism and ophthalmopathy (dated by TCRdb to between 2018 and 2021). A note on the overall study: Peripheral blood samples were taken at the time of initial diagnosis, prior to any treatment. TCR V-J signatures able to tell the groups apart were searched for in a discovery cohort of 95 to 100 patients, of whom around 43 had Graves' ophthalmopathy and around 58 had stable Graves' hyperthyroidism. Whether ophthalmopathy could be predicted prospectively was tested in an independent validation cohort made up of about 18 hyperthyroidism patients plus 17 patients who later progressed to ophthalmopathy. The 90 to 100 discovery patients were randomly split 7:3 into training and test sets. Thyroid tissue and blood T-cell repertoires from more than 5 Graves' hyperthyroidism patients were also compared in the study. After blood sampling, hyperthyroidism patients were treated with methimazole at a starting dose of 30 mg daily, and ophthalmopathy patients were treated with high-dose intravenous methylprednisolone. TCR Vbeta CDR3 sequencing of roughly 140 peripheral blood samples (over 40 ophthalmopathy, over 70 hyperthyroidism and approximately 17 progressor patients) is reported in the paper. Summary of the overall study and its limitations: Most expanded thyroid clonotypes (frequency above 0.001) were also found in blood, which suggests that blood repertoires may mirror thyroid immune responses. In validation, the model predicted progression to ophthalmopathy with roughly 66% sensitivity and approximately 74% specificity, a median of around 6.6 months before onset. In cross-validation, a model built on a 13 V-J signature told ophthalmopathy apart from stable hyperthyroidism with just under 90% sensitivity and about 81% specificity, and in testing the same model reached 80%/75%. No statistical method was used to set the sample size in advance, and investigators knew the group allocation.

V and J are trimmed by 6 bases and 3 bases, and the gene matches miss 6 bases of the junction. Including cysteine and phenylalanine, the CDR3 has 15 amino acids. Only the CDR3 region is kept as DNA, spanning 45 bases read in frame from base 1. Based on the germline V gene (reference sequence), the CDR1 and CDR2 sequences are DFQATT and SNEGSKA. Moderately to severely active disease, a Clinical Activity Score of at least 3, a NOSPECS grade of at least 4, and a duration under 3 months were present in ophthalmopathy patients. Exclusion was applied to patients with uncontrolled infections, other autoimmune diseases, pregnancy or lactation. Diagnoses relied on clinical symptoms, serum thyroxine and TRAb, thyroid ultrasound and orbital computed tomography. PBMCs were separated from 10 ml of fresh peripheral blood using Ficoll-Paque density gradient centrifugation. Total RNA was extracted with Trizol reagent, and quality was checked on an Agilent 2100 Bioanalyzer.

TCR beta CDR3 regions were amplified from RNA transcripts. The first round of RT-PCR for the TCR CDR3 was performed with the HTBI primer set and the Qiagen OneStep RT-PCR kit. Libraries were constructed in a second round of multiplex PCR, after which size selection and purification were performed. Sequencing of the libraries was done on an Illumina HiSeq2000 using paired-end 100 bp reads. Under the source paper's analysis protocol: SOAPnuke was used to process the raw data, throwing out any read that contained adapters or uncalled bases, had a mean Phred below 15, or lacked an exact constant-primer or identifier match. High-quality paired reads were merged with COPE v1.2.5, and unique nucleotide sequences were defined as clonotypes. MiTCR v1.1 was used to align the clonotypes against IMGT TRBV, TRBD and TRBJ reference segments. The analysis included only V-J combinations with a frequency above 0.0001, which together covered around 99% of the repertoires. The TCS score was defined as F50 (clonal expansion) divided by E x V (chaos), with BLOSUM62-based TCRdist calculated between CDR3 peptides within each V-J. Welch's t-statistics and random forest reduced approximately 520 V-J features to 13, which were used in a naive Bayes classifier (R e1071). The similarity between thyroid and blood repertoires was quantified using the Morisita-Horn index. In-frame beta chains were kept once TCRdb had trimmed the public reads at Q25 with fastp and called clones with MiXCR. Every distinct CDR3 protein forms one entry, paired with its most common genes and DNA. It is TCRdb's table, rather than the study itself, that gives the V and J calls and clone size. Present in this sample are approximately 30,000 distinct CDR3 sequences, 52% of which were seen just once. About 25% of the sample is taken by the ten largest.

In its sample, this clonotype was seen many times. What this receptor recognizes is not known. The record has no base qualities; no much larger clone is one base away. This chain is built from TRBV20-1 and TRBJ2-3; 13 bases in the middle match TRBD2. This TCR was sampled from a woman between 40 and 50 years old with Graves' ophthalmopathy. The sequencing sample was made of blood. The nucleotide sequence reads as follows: TGCAGTGCAGGGACTAGCGGGATCAGTACAGATACGCAGTATTTT. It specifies CSAGTSGISTDTQYF.